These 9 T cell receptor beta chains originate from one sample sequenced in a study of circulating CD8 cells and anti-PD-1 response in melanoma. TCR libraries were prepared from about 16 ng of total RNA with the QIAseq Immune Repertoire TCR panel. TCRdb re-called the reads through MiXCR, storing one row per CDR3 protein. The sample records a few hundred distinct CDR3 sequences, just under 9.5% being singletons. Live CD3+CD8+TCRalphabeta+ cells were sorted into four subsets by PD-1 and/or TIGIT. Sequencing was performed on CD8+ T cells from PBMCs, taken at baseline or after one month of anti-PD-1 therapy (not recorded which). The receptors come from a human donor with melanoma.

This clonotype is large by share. CDR3 DNA sequence: TGCGCCAGCAGCTTGGCTAGGAACTCGGGGGCCTCAGATACGCAGTATTTT. Its protein product is CASSLARNSGASDTQYF. The chain couples TRBV5-1 to TRBJ2-3; D tentatively fits TRBD1 or TRBD2 (6 bases each). The CDR3 totals 17 residues. CDR1 and CDR2 from the germline V gene are SGHRS and YFSETQ. Trimming left V 0 bases short and J 4 bases short, with 18 bases between.

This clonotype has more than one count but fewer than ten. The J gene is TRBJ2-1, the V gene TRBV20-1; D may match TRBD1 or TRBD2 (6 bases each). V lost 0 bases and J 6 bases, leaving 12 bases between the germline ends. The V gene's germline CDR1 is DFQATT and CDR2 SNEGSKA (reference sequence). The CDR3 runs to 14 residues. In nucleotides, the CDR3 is TGCAGTGCTAGAGATGGAGGGGGGCTCAATGAGCAGTTCTTC. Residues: CSARDGGGLNEQFF.

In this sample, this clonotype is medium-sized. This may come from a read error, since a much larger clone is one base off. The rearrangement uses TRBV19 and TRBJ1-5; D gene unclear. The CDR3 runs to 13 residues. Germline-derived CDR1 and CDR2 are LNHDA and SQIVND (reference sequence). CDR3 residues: CATSLNSNQPQHF. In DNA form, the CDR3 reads TGTGCCACTAGTTTGAATAGCAATCAGCCCCAGCATTTT.

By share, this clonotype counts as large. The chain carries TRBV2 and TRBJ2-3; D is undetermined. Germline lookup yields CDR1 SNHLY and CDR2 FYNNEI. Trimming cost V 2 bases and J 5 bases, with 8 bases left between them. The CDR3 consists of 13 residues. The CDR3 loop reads CASSESMRDTQYF. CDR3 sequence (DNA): TGTGCCAGCAGTGAATCGATGAGAGATACGCAGTATTTT.

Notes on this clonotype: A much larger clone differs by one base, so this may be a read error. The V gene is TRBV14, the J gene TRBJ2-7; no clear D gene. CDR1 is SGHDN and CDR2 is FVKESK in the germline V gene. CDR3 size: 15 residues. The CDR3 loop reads CASSQDEALPYDQYF. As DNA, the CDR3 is TGTGCCAGCAGCCAAGATGAGGCTCTCCCCTACGATCAGTACTTC.

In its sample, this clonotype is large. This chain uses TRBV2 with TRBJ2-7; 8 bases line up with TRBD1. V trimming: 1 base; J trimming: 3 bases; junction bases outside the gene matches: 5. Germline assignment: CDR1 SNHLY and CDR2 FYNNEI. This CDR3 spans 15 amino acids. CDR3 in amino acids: CASSEGYRGFYEQYF. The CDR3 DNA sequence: TGTGCCAGCAGTGAAGGGTACAGGGGGTTCTACGAGCAGTACTTC. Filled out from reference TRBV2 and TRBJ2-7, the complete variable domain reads EPEVTQTPSHQVTQMGQEVILRCVPISNHLYFYWYRQILGQKVEFLVSFYNNEISEKSEIFDDQFSVERPDGSNFTLKIRSTKLEDSAMYFCASSEGYRGFYEQYFGPGTRLTVT.

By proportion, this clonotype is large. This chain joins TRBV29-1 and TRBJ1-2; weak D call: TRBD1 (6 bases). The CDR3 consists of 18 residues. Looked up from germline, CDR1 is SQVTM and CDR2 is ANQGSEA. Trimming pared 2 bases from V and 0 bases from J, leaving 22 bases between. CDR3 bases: TGCAGCGTTGAAAACCTGGTGGACAGCCAATTCCCTAACTATGGCTACACCTTC. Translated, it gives CSVENLVDSQFPNYGYTF.

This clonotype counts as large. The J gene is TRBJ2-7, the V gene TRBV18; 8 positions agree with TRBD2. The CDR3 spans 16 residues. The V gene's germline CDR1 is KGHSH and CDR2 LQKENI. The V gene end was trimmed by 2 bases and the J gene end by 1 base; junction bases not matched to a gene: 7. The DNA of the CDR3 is TGTGCCAGCTCACCATCCATTAGCGGGGCTTCCTACGAGCAGTACTTC. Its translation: CASSPSISGASYEQYF.

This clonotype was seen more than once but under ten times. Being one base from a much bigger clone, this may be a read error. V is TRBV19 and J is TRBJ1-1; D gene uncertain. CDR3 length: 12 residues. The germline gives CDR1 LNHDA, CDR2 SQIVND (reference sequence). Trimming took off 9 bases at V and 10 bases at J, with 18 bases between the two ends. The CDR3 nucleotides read TGTGCCAGCCCCACCCCGGAAAGAGGAGCTTTCTTT. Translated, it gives CASPTPERGAFF.